This TCR beta chain emerged from a study of spatial heterogeneity in lung cancer. Germline-derived CDR1 and CDR2 are MNHEY and SVGAGI. CDR3 size: 14 residues. V was pared by 7 bases and J by 1 base, with 13 bases between. TCRdb analysed the 5' RACE reads with MiXCR anew, one entry per CDR3 protein. This sample has about 94,000 distinct CDR3 sequences, with 19% found just once. Time point: blood at routine non-recurrence follow-up after resection. This clonotype is deemed large (0.1 to 1%). Its specificity is unknown. Study outcomes and limitations: Blood showed ubiquitous tumor TCRs more often at resection than at routine follow-up.

The TCR comes from a male donor with early-stage non-small cell lung cancer. This specimen consisted of PBMCs, obtained at follow-up. V and J are TRBV6-5 and TRBJ1-1; weak D call: TRBD1 (6 bases). The CDR3 region has the DNA TGTGCCAGCACCTCGGGACAAAAGAACACTGAAGCTTTCTTT. Translated: CASTSGQKNTEAFF.